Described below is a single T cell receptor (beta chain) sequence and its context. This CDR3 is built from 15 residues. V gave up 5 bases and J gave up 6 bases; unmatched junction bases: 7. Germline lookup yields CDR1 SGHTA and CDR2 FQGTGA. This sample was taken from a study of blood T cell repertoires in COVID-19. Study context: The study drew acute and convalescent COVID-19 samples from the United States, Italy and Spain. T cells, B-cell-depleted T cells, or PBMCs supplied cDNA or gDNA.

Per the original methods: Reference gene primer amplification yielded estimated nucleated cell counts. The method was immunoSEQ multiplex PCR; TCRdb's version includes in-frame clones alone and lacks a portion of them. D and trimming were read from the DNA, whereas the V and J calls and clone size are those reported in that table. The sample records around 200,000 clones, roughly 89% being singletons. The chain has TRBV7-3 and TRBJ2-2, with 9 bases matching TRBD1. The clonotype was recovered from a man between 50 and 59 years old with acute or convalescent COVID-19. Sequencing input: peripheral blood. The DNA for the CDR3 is TGTGCCAGCAGCCCGGGGACAGGGTCGGCCGGGGAGCTGTTTTTT. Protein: CASSPGTGSAGELFF.